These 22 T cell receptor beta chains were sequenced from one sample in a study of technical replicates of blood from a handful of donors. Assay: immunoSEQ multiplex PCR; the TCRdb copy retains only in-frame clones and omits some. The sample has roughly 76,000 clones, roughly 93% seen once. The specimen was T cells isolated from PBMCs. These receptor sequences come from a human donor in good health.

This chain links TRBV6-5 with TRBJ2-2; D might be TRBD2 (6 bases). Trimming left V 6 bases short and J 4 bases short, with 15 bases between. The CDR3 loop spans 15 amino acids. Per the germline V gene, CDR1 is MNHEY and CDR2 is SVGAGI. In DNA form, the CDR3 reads TGTGCCAGCAGGGAGGGGAGCTTTCGCACCGGGGAGCTGTTTTTT. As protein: CASREGSFRTGELFF.

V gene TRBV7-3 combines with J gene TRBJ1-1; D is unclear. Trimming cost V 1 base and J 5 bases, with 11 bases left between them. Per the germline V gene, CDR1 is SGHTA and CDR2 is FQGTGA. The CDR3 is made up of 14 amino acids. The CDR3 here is CASSLRASGTEAFF. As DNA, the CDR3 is TGTGCCAGCAGCTTAAGGGCCTCGGGGACTGAAGCTTTCTTT.

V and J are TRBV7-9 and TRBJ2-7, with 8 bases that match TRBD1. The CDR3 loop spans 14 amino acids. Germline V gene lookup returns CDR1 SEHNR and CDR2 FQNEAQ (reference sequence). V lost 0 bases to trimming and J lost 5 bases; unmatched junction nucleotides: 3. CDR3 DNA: TGTGCCAGCAGCTTAGCTCAGGGGGCCAACGAGCAGTACTTC. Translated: CASSLAQGANEQYF.

CDR3 sequence reads: CASNPLGANQPQHF. The CDR3 nucleotides are TGTGCCAGCAACCCTCTGGGGGCCAATCAGCCCCAGCATTTT. The V gene is TRBV6-5, the J gene TRBJ1-5; D might be TRBD1 (6 bases). V was pared by 7 bases and J by 3 bases, with 13 bases between. This CDR3 is 14 amino acids long. Germline lookup yields CDR1 MNHEY and CDR2 SVGAGI.

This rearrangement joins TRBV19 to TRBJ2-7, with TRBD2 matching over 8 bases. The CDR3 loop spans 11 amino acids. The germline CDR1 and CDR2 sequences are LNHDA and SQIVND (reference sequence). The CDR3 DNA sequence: TGTGCTACGGGGGGGCGATACGAGCAGTACTTC. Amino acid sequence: CATGGRYEQYF.

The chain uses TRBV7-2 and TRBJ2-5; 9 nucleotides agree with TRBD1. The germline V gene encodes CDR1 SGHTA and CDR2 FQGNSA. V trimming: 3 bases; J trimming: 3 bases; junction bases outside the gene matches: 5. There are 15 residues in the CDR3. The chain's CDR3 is CASSFGTGYEETQYF. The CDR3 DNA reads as TGTGCCAGCAGCTTCGGGACAGGGTACGAAGAGACCCAGTACTTC.

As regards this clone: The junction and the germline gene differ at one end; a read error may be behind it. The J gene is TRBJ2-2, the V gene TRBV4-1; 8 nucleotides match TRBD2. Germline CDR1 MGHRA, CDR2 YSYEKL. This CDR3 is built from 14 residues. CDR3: CASRPTSGTWELFF. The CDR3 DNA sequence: TGCGCCAGCAGACCTACTAGCGGCACCTGGGAGCTGTTTTTT.

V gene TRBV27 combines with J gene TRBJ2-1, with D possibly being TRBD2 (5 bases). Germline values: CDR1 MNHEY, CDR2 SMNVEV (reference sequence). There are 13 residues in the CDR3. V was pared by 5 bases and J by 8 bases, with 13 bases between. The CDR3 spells CASSAHPRDEQFF. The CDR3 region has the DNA TGTGCCAGCAGTGCCCACCCGAGGGATGAGCAGTTCTTC.

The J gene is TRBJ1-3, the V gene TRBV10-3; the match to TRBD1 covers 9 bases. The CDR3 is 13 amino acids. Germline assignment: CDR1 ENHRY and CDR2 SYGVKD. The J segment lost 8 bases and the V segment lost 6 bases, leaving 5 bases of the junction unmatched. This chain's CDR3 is CAIRQTGGDTIYF. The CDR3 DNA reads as TGTGCCATCAGACAAACAGGGGGCGACACCATATATTTT.

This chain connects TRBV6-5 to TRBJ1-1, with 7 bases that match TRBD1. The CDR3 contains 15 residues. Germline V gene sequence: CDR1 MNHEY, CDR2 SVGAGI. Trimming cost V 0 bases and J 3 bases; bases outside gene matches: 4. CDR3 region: CASSYSKQGYTEAFF. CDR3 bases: TGTGCCAGCAGTTACTCGAAACAGGGGTACACTGAAGCTTTCTTT.

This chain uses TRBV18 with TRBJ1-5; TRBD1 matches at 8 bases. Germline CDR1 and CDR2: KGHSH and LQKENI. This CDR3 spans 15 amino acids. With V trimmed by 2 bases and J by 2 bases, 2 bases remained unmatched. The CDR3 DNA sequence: TGTGCCAGCTCACCAACAGGGGGAGGCAATCAGCCCCAGCATTTT. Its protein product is CASSPTGGGNQPQHF.

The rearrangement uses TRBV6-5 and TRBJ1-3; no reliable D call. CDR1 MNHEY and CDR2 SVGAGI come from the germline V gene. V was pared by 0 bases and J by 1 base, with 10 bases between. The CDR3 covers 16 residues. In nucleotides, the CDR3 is TGTGCCAGCAGTTACTCGCGGGGTTCTTCTGGAAACACCATATATTTT. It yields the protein CASSYSRGSSGNTIYF.

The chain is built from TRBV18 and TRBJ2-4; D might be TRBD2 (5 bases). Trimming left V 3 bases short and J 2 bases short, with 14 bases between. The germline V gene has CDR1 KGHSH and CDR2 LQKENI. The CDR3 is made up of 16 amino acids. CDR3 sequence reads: CASSPEVLRSKNIQYF. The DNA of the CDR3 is TGTGCCAGCTCACCGGAGGTGCTTCGGTCCAAAAACATTCAGTACTTC.

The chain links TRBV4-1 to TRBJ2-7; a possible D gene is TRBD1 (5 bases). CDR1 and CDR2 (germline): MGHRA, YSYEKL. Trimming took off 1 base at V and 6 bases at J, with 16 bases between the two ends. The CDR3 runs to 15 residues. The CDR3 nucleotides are TGCGCCAGCAGCCAAGCAATGGGGCTCTTGGGCGAGCAGTACTTC. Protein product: CASSQAMGLLGEQYF.

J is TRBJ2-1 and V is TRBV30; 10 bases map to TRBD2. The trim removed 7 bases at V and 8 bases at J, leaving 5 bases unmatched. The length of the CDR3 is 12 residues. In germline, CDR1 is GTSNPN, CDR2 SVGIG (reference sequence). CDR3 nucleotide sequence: TGTGCCTCAAGCGGGAGGGCCGATGAGCAGTTCTTC. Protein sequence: CASSGRADEQFF.

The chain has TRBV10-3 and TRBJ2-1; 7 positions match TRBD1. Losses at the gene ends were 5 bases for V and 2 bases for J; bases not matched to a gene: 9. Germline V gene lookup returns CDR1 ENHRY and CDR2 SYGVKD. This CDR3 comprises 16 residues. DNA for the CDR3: TGTGCCATCAGTCACGACCCGGACAGGCCCTACAATGAGCAGTTCTTC. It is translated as CAISHDPDRPYNEQFF.

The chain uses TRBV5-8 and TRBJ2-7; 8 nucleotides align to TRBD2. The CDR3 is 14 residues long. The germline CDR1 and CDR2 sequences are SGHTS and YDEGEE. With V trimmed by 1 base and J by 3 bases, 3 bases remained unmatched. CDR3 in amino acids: CASSLQREYYEQYF. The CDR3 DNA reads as TGTGCCAGCAGCTTGCAGCGGGAGTACTACGAGCAGTACTTC.

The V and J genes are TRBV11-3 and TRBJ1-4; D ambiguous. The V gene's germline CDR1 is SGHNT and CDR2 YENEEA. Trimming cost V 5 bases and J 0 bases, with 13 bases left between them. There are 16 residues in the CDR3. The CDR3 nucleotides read TGTGCCAGCAGCAAGACATCTTATGCAACTAATGAAAAACTGTTTTTT. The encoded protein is CASSKTSYATNEKLFF.

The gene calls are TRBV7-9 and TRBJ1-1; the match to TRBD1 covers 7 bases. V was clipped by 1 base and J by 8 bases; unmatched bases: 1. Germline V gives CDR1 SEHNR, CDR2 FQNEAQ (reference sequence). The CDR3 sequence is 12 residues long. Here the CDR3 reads CASSLVDREAFF. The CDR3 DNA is TGTGCCAGCAGCTTAGTGGACAGGGAAGCTTTCTTT. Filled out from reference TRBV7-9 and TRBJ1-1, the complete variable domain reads DTGVSQNPRHKITKRGQNVTFRCDPISEHNRLYWYRQTLGQGPEFLTYFQNEAQLEKSRLLSDRFSAERPKGSFSTLEIQRTEQGDSAMYLCASSLVDREAFFGQGTRLTVV.

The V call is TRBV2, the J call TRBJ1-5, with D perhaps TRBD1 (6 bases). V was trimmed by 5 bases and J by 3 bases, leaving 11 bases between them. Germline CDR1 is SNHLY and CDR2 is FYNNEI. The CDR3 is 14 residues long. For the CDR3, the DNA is TGTGCCAGCAGTCTTGGACAGCTCAATCAGCCCCAGCATTTT. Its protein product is CASSLGQLNQPQHF.

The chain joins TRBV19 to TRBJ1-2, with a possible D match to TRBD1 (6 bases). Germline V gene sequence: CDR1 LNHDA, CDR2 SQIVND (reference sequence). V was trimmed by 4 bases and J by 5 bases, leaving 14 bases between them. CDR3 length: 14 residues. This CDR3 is CASSSGPGAYGYTF. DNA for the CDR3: TGTGCCAGTAGTAGTGGGCCAGGGGCATATGGCTACACCTTC.

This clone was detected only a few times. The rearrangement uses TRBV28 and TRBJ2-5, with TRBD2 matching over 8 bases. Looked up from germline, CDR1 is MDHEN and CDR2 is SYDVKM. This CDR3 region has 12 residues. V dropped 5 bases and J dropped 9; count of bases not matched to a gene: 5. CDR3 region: CASSQGLGAQYF. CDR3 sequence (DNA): TGTGCCAGCAGTCAGGGACTAGGGGCCCAGTACTTC.